This TCR beta chain was observed in a study of OX40 agonist ivuxolimab in advanced cancers. Assay: immunoSEQ multiplex PCR; the TCRdb copy retains only in-frame clones and omits some. Of about 31,000 clones in the sample, approximately 87% were seen once. CDR3 length: 16 amino acids. Trimming removed 2 bases at V and 0 bases at J, with 14 bases between. The germline gives CDR1 KGHSH, CDR2 LQKENI. V and J are TRBV18 and TRBJ2-7, with TRBD2 as a possible D gene (5 bases). Sequencing used CD4+ or CD8+ T cells sorted from blood, obtained in a trial of the OX40 agonist ivuxolimab. The clonotype comes from an adult with an advanced solid tumor such as melanoma, head and neck, liver or kidney cancer. The chain's CDR3 is CASSPRSREGSYEQYF. Here the CDR3 DNA reads TGTGCCAGCTCACCAAGGAGTAGAGAGGGCTCCTACGAGCAGTACTTC.